These 10 T cell receptor beta chains came from one sample sequenced in a study of OX40 agonist ivuxolimab in advanced cancers. Here immunoSEQ multiplex PCR was the method, and the copy in TCRdb shows in-frame clones only, minus some. The table includes over 55,000 clones, around 94% detected once. Sample: CD4+ or CD8+ T cells sorted from blood, taken in a trial of the OX40 agonist ivuxolimab. The receptors derive from an adult with an advanced solid tumor such as melanoma, head and neck, liver or kidney cancer.

The chain couples TRBV6-5 to TRBJ1-1; D perhaps matches TRBD1 (6 bases). CDR1 is MNHEY and CDR2 is SVGAGI in the germline V gene. The CDR3 loop spans 15 amino acids. The V and J ends lost 2 bases and 4 bases respectively, with 14 bases between them. The CDR3 spells CASSYTGGGATEAFF. The DNA for the CDR3 is TGTGCCAGCAGTTACACCGGTGGGGGGGCCACTGAAGCTTTCTTT.

This chain connects TRBV7-2 to TRBJ2-1; no clear D. The germline V and J ends were trimmed by 1 base and 7 bases, with 14 bases remaining between them. CDR1 is SGHTA, CDR2 FQGNSA, per germline. The CDR3 contains 15 residues. CDR3 coding DNA: TGTGCCAGCAGCTTAGAGGGCTTCGGGTGGAATGAGCAGTTCTTC. Protein sequence: CASSLEGFGWNEQFF.

V gene TRBV5-1 combines with J gene TRBJ2-7; the D gene is possibly TRBD1 (7 bases). The V gene's germline CDR1 is SGHRS and CDR2 YFSETQ. V lost 0 bases to trimming and J lost 1 base, with 11 bases between them. The CDR3 has 15 amino acids. For the CDR3, the DNA is TGCGCCAGCAGCTTGGGGCAGGGGGGATCCTACGAGCAGTACTTC. This codes for CASSLGQGGSYEQYF.

The chain uses TRBV7-8 and TRBJ1-1, with 7 nucleotides matching TRBD1. The V segment lost 0 bases and the J segment 4 bases; nucleotides outside the gene matches: 8. This CDR3 is 16 amino acids long. CDR1 and CDR2 from the germline V gene are SGHVS and FQNEAQ. The CDR3 loop reads CASSLAVRQGSTEAFF. DNA of the CDR3: TGTGCCAGCAGCTTAGCAGTGAGACAGGGTAGCACTGAAGCTTTCTTT.

CDR3 amino acids: CAAGPAGGQGAREQYF. CDR3 nucleotide sequence: TGCGCCGCAGGGCCGGCGGGTGGACAGGGGGCTAGGGAGCAGTACTTC. The gene calls are TRBV4-3 and TRBJ2-7, with TRBD1 identical over 11 bases. V was pared by 11 bases and J by 7 bases, with 19 bases of the junction left unmatched. Germline assignment: CDR1 LGHNA and CDR2 YSLEER. This CDR3 has 16 residues.

The chain uses TRBV10-1 and TRBJ2-3; the match to TRBD2 covers 7 bases. The CDR3 length is 16 residues. Germline-derived CDR1 and CDR2 are WNHNN and SYGVQD (reference sequence). The trim removed 4 bases at V and 2 bases at J, leaving 9 bases unmatched. The CDR3 DNA sequence: TGCGCCAGCAGTGCCTGGGCGGGGGAGATCACAGATACGCAGTATTTT. Protein product: CASSAWAGEITDTQYF.

Only one count was recorded for this clone. V usage is TRBV5-4 and J usage is TRBJ2-1, with D unclear. Per the germline V gene, CDR1 is SGHNT and CDR2 is YYREEE (reference sequence). V was shortened by 1 base and J by 0 bases, with 5 bases between the two germline ends. The CDR3 loop spans 14 amino acids. In DNA, the CDR3 is TGTGCCAGCAGCTTGTCCAACTCCTACAATGAGCAGTTCTTC. This translates into CASSLSNSYNEQFF.

This chain joins TRBV7-2 and TRBJ2-3; 10 bases line up with TRBD2. CDR1 is SGHTA, CDR2 FQGNSA, per germline. This CDR3 is 16 amino acids long. V dropped 2 bases and J dropped 2; count of bases not matched to a gene: 4. CDR3 sequence reads: CASSLSLAGATDTQYF. CDR3 in DNA: TGTGCCAGCAGCTTAAGTCTAGCGGGAGCCACAGATACGCAGTATTTT.

The rearrangement links TRBV4-3 to TRBJ2-1; D is undetermined. V lost 1 base and J lost 3, with 10 bases in between. The CDR3 sequence is 15 residues long. The germline V gene has CDR1 LGHNA and CDR2 YSLEER. This chain's CDR3 is CASSQVFGSYNEQFF. The CDR3 DNA is TGCGCCAGCAGCCAAGTCTTTGGCAGCTACAATGAGCAGTTCTTC.

The genes are TRBV28 and TRBJ2-5; D possibly matches TRBD1 or TRBD2 (5 bases each). The CDR3 runs to 15 residues. Trimming cost V 5 bases and J 5 bases, with 18 bases left between them. CDR1 is MDHEN, CDR2 SYDVKM, per germline. CDR3 loop: CASSTPRELGETQYF. The CDR3 coding sequence is TGTGCCAGCAGTACCCCCAGGGAGTTGGGGGAGACCCAGTACTTC. Based on the CDR3 plus reference TRBV28 and TRBJ2-5, the full variable domain is DVKVTQSSRYLVKRTGEKVFLECVQDMDHENMFWYRQDPGLGLRLIYFSYDVKMKEKGDIPEGYSVSREKKERFSLILESASTNQTSMYLCASSTPRELGETQYFGPGTRLLVL.